Presented here are 25 T cell receptor beta chains from one specimen sequenced in a study of CD4 T cells in relation to SARS-CoV-2 and coronaviruses (dated by TCRdb to 2020 to 2022). Their target antigens are unknown. The library relied on the immunoSEQ multiplex PCR assay. Entries here come from immuneACCESS through TCRdb and include only in-frame sequences with V and J called. Some clones fail to appear in such tables; in the studies checked, an unresolved V gene covers under half of the shortfall, and the cause of the remainder is unknown. This sample has more than 15,000 clones in its table, and just under 75% of those were observed once. The ten top clones hold about a fifth of the sample. CD4+ T cells from unexposed donors were collected before the COVID-19 pandemic (2011-2018). Following 10 days of culture, the EasySep CD4+ T cell isolation kit was used to isolate CD4+ T cells. Specimen: CD4+ T cells from PBMCs, cultured in vitro. The receptors originated from a human donor in good health.

V usage is TRBV6-5 and J usage is TRBJ2-7; possibly TRBD2 for D (6 bases). With 0 bases removed from V and 0 bases from J, the gap between germline ends came to 9 bases. Germline V CDR1 and CDR2: MNHEY, SVGAGI. The CDR3 has 15 residues. The DNA of the CDR3 is TGTGCCAGCAGTTACTCTGGGGGAGGCTCCTACGAGCAGTACTTC. Translating gives CASSYSGGGSYEQYF.

The chain recombines TRBV5-6 with TRBJ2-3; the match to TRBD2 covers 9 bases. After removal of 2 bases from V and 2 bases from J, the junction contained 9 bases not matched to a gene. This CDR3 is 17 amino acids long. Germline V gene sequence: CDR1 SGHDT, CDR2 YYEEEE. CDR3 protein: CASSFFFRGGDTDTQYF. The CDR3 DNA sequence: TGTGCCAGCAGCTTTTTTTTTCGCGGGGGGGACACAGATACGCAGTATTTT.

The rearrangement links TRBV6-5 to TRBJ2-1, with 11 nucleotides matching TRBD1. Germline loops: CDR1 MNHEY, CDR2 SVGAGI. CDR3 length equals 13 residues. With V trimmed by 7 bases and J by 8 bases, 4 bases remained unmatched. In DNA, the CDR3 is TGTGCCAGCAAGAGGACAGGGGGCCATGAGCAGTTCTTC. This translates into CASKRTGGHEQFF.

The chain carries TRBV30 and TRBJ1-2; D may be TRBD1 (5 bases). V was shortened by 2 bases and J by 8 bases, with 15 bases between the two germline ends. The CDR3 has 13 amino acids. CDR1 is GTSNPN, CDR2 SVGIG, per germline (reference sequence). This CDR3 is CAWSTEQVGGYTF. CDR3 bases: TGTGCCTGGAGTACCGAACAGGTGGGAGGCTACACCTTC.

This clone has just one count. The rearrangement joins TRBV20-1 to TRBJ1-3; D is possibly TRBD1 (6 bases). This CDR3 is 14 amino acids long. V was pared by 3 bases and J by 3 bases, with 12 bases between. CDR1 DFQATT and CDR2 SNEGSKA come from the germline V gene (reference sequence). CDR3 protein: CSASLGAGGNTIYF. For the CDR3, the DNA is TGCAGTGCTAGTTTGGGGGCCGGTGGAAACACCATATATTTT.

V and J are TRBV7-8 and TRBJ1-4, with D possibly being TRBD1 (5 bases). The CDR3 loop spans 15 amino acids. V lost 1 base and J 0 bases, leaving 6 bases between the germline ends. The germline V gene encodes CDR1 SGHVS and CDR2 FQNEAQ. The CDR3 region is CASSLEGATNEKLFF. The CDR3, as DNA: TGTGCCAGCAGCTTAGAAGGGGCAACTAATGAAAAACTGTTTTTT.

The chain uses TRBV28 and TRBJ2-5; D ambiguous. CDR3 length equals 13 residues. V gave up 3 bases and J gave up 9 bases, with 14 bases separating them. Germline CDR1 reads MDHEN; CDR2 reads SYDVKM. The CDR3 sequence is CASSFIDRRAQYF. In DNA form, the CDR3 reads TGTGCCAGCAGTTTTATCGACCGAAGGGCCCAGTACTTC.

V and J are TRBV5-1 and TRBJ1-6; D might be TRBD1 (5 bases). The CDR3 spans 15 residues. With 0 bases removed from V and 5 bases from J, the gap between germline ends came to 9 bases. Germline loops: CDR1 SGHRS, CDR2 YFSETQ. The CDR3 nucleotides are TGCGCCAGCAGCTTGGGACAGCAAAATAATTCACCCCTCCACTTT. Its translation is CASSLGQQNNSPLHF.

The sample holds a few counts of this clone. The rearrangement links TRBV4-1 to TRBJ2-7, with a tentative D call TRBD1 (5 bases). The V end was cut by 3 bases, the J end by 2 bases, with 14 bases between. The CDR3 contains 15 residues. Germline V CDR1 and CDR2: MGHRA, YSYEKL. CDR3 nucleotide sequence: TGCGCCAGCAGCCAGACCGACAGACTTACCTACGAGCAGTACTTC. Translated: CASSQTDRLTYEQYF.

The chain carries TRBV19 and TRBJ1-5; D may be TRBD1 (5 bases). This CDR3 region has 14 residues. V lost 6 bases and J 6 bases, leaving 15 bases between the germline ends. Germline CDR1 reads LNHDA; CDR2 reads SQIVND (reference sequence). CDR3 coding DNA: TGTGCCAGTAGGGATAGGGGAGGATCTCAGCCCCAGCATTTT. Protein: CASRDRGGSQPQHF.

The chain carries TRBV19 and TRBJ1-5; 10 nucleotides agree with TRBD1. Germline V gene lookup returns CDR1 LNHDA and CDR2 SQIVND (reference sequence). V shed 7 bases and J 5 bases; nucleotides not matched to a gene: 5. The CDR3 runs to 14 residues. The CDR3 DNA sequence: TGTGCCAGTACCTCCGGGACAGGGGATCAGCCCCAGCATTTT. Protein: CASTSGTGDQPQHF.

This sequence joins TRBV29-1 and TRBJ2-2, with D possibly TRBD2 on 6 matching bases. Germline V gene sequence: CDR1 SQVTM, CDR2 ANQGSEA. V was trimmed by 6 bases and J by 4 bases, leaving 12 bases between them. The CDR3 totals 13 residues. CDR3 protein: CSVSQGGTGELFF. CDR3 coding DNA: TGCAGCGTCTCCCAGGGAGGCACCGGGGAGCTGTTTTTT.

The CDR3 loop reads CASSQDLTSGGSYEQYF. CDR3 DNA sequence: TGTGCCAGCAGCCAAGATCTAACTAGCGGGGGCTCCTACGAGCAGTACTTC. The chain employs TRBV4-2 and TRBJ2-7, with TRBD2 matching 11 bases. The CDR3 is 17 amino acids. V lost 0 bases to trimming and J lost 0 bases; unmatched junction nucleotides: 4. The V gene's germline CDR1 is LGHNA and CDR2 YNFKEQ.

This clone was recorded only once. The chain carries TRBV7-8 and TRBJ2-7; TRBD1 aligns across 9 bases. After removal of 2 bases from V and 2 bases from J, the junction contained 7 bases not matched to a gene. This CDR3 comprises 16 residues. Germline CDR1 is SGHVS and CDR2 is FQNEAQ. The CDR3 region has the DNA TGTGCCAGCAGCTTAAGGGCCGGGGACAGGGCCTACGAGCAGTACTTC. This sequence encodes CASSLRAGDRAYEQYF.

The CDR3 region is CASSFPLGLEQYF. The CDR3 DNA reads TGTGCCAGCAGCTTCCCTTTGGGGCTCGAGCAGTACTTC. J is TRBJ2-7 and V is TRBV7-2; tentative D call: TRBD1 (5 bases). V shed 3 bases and J shed 6 bases, with 12 bases lying between them. In germline, CDR1 is SGHTA, CDR2 FQGNSA. This CDR3 is 13 amino acids long. Supplemented by reference TRBV7-2 and TRBJ2-7, the full variable domain reads GAGVSQSPSNKVTEKGKDVELRCDPISGHTALYWYRQSLGQGLEFLIYFQGNSAPDKSGLPSDRFSAERTGGSVSTLTIQRTQQEDSAVYLCASSFPLGLEQYFGPGTRLTVT.

The V and J genes are TRBV19 and TRBJ1-2, with 7 bases fitting TRBD1. Trimming took 4 bases from V and 2 from J; bases not matched to a gene: 4. The germline V gene has CDR1 LNHDA and CDR2 SQIVND (reference sequence). This CDR3 comprises 14 residues. The CDR3 DNA is TGTGCCAGTAGTACGATGACAGGGAACTATGGCTACACCTTC. Its protein product is CASSTMTGNYGYTF.

The V call is TRBV4-3, the J call TRBJ1-5; D remains unclear. Trimming cost V 0 bases and J 6 bases, with 12 bases left between them. Germline lookup yields CDR1 LGHNA and CDR2 YSLEER. This CDR3 has 15 amino acids. This chain's CDR3 is CASSQEWGVGQPQHF. In DNA form, the CDR3 reads TGCGCCAGCAGCCAAGAATGGGGAGTAGGTCAGCCCCAGCATTTT.

This clone was recorded only once. The chain links TRBV7-6 to TRBJ2-7; 9 positions agree with TRBD2. V lost 2 bases and J lost 2; bases outside the gene matches: 7. This CDR3 contains 16 residues. Germline lookup yields CDR1 SGHVS and CDR2 FNYEAQ. CDR3 sequence: CASSLKPLAGPYEQYF. The CDR3 coding sequence is TGTGCCAGCAGCTTAAAGCCACTAGCGGGTCCCTACGAGCAGTACTTC.

The chain links TRBV7-2 to TRBJ1-2; D possibly corresponds to TRBD1 (6 bases). This CDR3 has 16 residues. Trimming left V 1 base short and J 0 bases short, with 12 bases between. Germline lookup yields CDR1 SGHTA and CDR2 FQGNSA. Here the CDR3 DNA reads TGTGCCAGCAGCTTAGGAGGGGGGACCTCTAACTATGGCTACACCTTC. It codes for CASSLGGGTSNYGYTF.

The chain uses TRBV11-2 and TRBJ2-3, with D maybe TRBD2 (5 bases). Germline V CDR1 and CDR2: SGHAT, FQNNGV. V lost 0 bases and J 1 base, leaving 5 bases between the germline ends. The CDR3 totals 14 residues. In DNA form, the CDR3 reads TGTGCCAGCAGCTTAGAGCGGGGCACAGATACGCAGTATTTT. Its protein product is CASSLERGTDTQYF.

The chain links TRBV6-2 or TRBV6-3 to TRBJ1-1; possible D gene TRBD1, 6 bases. V shed 6 bases and J shed 2 bases, with 16 bases lying between them. The CDR3 covers 15 residues. CDR1 is MNHEY, CDR2 SVGEGT, per germline. CDR3 in DNA: TGTGCCAGCAGCCGAGATACAGGGTTTAACACTGAAGCTTTCTTT. It is translated as CASSRDTGFNTEAFF.

The chain uses TRBV7-3 and TRBJ2-3, with 7 bases that match TRBD2. The trim removed 5 bases at V and 2 bases at J, leaving 7 bases unmatched. This CDR3 comprises 15 residues. Germline CDR1 is SGHTA and CDR2 is FQGTGA. In nucleotides, the CDR3 is TGTGCCAGCAGCACCGGACTAGGCTCCACAGATACGCAGTATTTT. This translates into CASSTGLGSTDTQYF.

The V call is TRBV10-1, the J call TRBJ1-1; perhaps TRBD1 as D (5 bases). V was trimmed by 8 bases and J by 5 bases, leaving 15 bases between them. The CDR3 loop spans 13 amino acids. Germline assignment: CDR1 WNHNN and CDR2 SYGVQD (reference sequence). The CDR3 loop reads CASRRGRGTEAFF. As DNA, the CDR3 is TGCGCCAGCCGAAGGGGACGGGGGACTGAAGCTTTCTTT.

The V call is TRBV4-3, the J call TRBJ2-6; the D gene is possibly TRBD1 (5 bases). Germline V gives CDR1 LGHNA, CDR2 YSLEER. Trimming stripped 0 bases from V and 1 base from J, with 16 bases between. The CDR3 totals 19 residues. CDR3 DNA: TGCGCCAGCAGCCAAGATTGGGGCAGGTCCACTTCTGGGGCCAACGTCCTGACTTTC. Its translation is CASSQDWGRSTSGANVLTF.

This sequence joins TRBV6-2 or TRBV6-3 and TRBJ2-3, with D perhaps TRBD1 (6 bases). The germline CDR1 and CDR2 sequences are MNHEY and SVGEGT. V lost 4 bases, J lost 6 bases, and 23 bases lay in between. The CDR3 is 17 amino acids. The CDR3 here is CASSSYRVREQMDTQYF. The CDR3 nucleotides read TGTGCCAGCAGTTCCTACAGGGTGAGGGAACAAATGGATACGCAGTATTTT.